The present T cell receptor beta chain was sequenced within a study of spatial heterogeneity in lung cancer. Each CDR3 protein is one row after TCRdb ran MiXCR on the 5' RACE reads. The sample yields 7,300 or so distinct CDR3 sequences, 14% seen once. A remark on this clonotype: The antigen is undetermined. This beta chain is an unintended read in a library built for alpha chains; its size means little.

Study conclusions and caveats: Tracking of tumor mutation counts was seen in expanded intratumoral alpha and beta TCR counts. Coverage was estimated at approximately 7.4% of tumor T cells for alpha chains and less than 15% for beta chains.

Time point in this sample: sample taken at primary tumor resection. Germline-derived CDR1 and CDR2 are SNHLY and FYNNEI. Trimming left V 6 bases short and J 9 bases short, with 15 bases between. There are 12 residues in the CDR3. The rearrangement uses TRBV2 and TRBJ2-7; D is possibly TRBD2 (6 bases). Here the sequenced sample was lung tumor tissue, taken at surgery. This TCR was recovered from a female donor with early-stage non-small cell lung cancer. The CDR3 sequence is CASSIRPGGQYF. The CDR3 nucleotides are TGTGCCAGCAGCATTCGTCCCGGGGGGCAGTACTTC.